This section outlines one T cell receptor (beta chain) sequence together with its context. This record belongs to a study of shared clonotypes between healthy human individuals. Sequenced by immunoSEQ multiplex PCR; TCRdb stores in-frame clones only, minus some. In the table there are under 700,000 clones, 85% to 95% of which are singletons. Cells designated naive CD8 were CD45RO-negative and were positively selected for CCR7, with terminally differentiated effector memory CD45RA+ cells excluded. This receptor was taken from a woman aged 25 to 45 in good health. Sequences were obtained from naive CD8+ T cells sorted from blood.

CDR3 protein: CASSLLADSYNEQFF. In DNA form, the CDR3 reads TGTGCCAGCAGTTTATTAGCGGACTCCTACAATGAGCAGTTCTTC. This chain uses TRBV28 with TRBJ2-1, with D tentatively TRBD2 (6 bases). The CDR3 has 15 residues. Trimming left V 1 base short and J 0 bases short, with 7 bases between. The germline V gene has CDR1 MDHEN and CDR2 SYDVKM.